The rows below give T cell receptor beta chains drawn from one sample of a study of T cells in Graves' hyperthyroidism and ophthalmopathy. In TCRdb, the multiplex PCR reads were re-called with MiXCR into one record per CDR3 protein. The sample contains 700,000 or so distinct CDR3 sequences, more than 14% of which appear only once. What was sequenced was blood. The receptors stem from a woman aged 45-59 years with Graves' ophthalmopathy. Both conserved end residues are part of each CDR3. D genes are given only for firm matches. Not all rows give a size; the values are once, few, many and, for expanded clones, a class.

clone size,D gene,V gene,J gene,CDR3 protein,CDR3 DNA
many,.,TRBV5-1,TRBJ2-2,CASTPTGSGTGELFF,TGCGCCAGCACTCCCACAGGGTCCGGCACCGGGGAGCTGTTTTTT
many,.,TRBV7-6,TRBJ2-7,CASSDDIYEQYF,TGTGCCAGCAGCGACGACATCTACGAGCAGTACTTC
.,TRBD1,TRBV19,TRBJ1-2,CASSIDRGYGYTF,TGTGCCAGTAGTATTGACAGGGGTTATGGCTACACCTTC
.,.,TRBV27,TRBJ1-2,CASSPYTVFNYGYTF,TGTGCCAGCAGTCCATACACAGTCTTCAACTATGGCTACACCTTC
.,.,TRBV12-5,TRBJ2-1,CASGFGGEQFF,TGTGCTAGTGGTTTTGGCGGTGAGCAGTTCTTC
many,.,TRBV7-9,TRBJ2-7,CASSTPGANVHEQYF,TGTGCCAGCAGCACACCAGGGGCCAATGTTCACGAGCAGTACTTC
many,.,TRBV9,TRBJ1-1,CASSDPGSYTEAFF,TGTGCCAGCAGCGATCCTGGATCTTACACTGAAGCTTTCTTT
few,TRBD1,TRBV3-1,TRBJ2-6,CASRPHRGRHGANVLTF,TGTGCCAGCAGGCCGCACAGGGGGCGCCATGGGGCCAACGTCCTGACTTTC
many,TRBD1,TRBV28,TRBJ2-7,CASSLYDRADEQYF,TGTGCCAGCAGTTTATATGACAGGGCCGACGAGCAGTACTTC
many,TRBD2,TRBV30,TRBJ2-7,CAWGGLAGGEQYF,TGTGCCTGGGGGGGACTAGCGGGAGGCGAGCAGTACTTC
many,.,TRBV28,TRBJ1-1,CASSNRGNTEAFF,TGTGCCAGCAGTAACAGAGGGAACACTGAAGCTTTCTTT
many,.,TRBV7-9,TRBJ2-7,CASSLGPGVGSVYEQYF,TGTGCCAGCAGCTTAGGTCCGGGGGTGGGTTCCGTCTACGAGCAGTACTTC
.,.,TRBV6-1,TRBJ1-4,CASRRTVVNEKLFF,TGTGCCAGCAGAAGGACAGTAGTAAATGAAAAACTGTTTTTT
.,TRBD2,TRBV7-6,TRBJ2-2,CASRSPGLAGVAGELFF,TGTGCCAGCAGGTCTCCGGGACTAGCGGGAGTGGCCGGGGAGCTGTTTTTT
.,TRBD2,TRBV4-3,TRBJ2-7,CASSQDSTGGPTSYEQYF,TGCGCCAGCAGCCAAGATTCCACGGGAGGCCCCACTAGCTACGAGCAGTACTTC
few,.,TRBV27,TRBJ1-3,CASSAEGLSGNTIYF,TGTGCCAGCAGTGCGGAGGGCCTCTCTGGAAACACCATATATTTT
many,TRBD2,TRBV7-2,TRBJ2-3,CASSLAMAGADTQYF,TGTGCCAGCAGCTTAGCGATGGCGGGAGCGGATACGCAGTATTTT
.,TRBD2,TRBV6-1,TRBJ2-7,CASSPPLASGSYEQYF,TGTGCCAGCAGCCCCCCCCTGGCTAGCGGGAGTTACGAGCAGTACTTC
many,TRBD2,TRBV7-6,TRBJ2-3,CASSLAPSGSIAPDTQYF,TGTGCCAGCAGCTTAGCTCCTAGCGGGTCTATAGCCCCAGATACGCAGTATTTT
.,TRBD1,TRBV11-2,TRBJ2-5,CASSNLTGGRETQYF,TGTGCCAGCAGCAACCTCACAGGGGGCAGAGAGACCCAGTACTTC
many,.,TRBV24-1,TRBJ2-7,CATSDHKISHEQYF,TGTGCCACCAGTGACCACAAGATTTCACACGAGCAGTACTTC